This record looks at one T cell receptor (beta chain) sequence and its context. Antigen: not known. The source of the sample is a study of blood T cells in healthy people across ages. Overall study findings and caveats: Diversity was higher, and naive CD4+ cells more numerous, in long-lived donors than in aged donors.

Each donor had 8.5 to 10 milliliters of peripheral blood drawn. A second PCR, run for about 7 to 11 cycles, used a sample-barcoded 5' primer plus a J-beta primer mix. TCRdb re-called the 5' RACE reads with MiXCR, one entry per CDR3 protein. The data hold 1.5 million to 2 million distinct CDR3 sequences, with roughly 30% observed a single time. The germline V gene encodes CDR1 SGHTA and CDR2 FQGTGA. J lost 3 bases, V lost 3 bases, and 11 bases had no gene match. The CDR3 is 17 amino acids. The sequence was obtained from a woman in her twenties or thirties in good health. This chain links TRBV7-3 with TRBJ2-3; 8 positions agree with TRBD2. The sample taken for sequencing was blood. The CDR3 spells CASSLAWIGRATDTQYF. The CDR3 nucleotides are TGTGCCAGCAGCTTGGCCTGGATCGGGAGGGCAACAGATACGCAGTATTTT.